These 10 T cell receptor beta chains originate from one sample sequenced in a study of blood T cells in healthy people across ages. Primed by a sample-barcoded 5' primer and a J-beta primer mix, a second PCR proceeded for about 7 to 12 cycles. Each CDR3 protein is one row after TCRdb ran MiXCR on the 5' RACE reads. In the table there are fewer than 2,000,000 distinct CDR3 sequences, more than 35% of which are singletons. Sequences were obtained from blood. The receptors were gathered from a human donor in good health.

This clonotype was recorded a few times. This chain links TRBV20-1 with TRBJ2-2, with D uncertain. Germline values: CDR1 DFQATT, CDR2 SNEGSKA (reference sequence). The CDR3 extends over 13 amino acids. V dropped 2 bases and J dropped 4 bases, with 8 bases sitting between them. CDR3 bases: TGCAGTGCTAGATCCTCTTTCACCGGGGAGCTGTTTTTT. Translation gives CSARSSFTGELFF.

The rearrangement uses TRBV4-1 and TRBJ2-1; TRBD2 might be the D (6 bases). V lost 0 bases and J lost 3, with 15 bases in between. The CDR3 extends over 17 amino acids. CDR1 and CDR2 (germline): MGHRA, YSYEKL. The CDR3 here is CASSQDGRAGDYNEQFF. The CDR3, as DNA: TGCGCCAGCAGCCAAGACGGTCGAGCGGGCGACTACAATGAGCAGTTCTTC.

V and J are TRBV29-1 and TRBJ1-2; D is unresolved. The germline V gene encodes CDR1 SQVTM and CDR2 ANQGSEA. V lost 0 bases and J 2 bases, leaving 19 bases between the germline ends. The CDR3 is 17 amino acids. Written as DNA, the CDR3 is TGCAGCGTTGAAGATCTTTTGACCCCTGGACCCAACTATGGCTACACCTTC. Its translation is CSVEDLLTPGPNYGYTF.

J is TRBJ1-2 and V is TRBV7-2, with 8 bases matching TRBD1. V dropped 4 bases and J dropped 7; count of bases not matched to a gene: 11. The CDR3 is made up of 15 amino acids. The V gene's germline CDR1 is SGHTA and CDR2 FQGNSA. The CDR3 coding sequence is TGTGCCAGCAGCTCCCCCGACAGGGGCATAGCTGGCTACACCTTC. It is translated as CASSSPDRGIAGYTF.

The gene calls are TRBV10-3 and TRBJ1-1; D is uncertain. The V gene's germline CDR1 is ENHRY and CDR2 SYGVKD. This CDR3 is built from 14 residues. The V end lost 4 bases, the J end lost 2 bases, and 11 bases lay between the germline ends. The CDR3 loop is CAISVAGINTEAFF. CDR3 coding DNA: TGTGCCATCAGTGTGGCCGGGATAAACACTGAAGCTTTCTTT.

This CDR3 is CASREVLNTEAFF. CDR3 bases: TGCGCCAGCAGAGAGGTGTTGAACACTGAAGCTTTCTTT. The gene calls are TRBV5-1 and TRBJ1-1, with D hard to call. Germline CDR1 is SGHRS and CDR2 is YFSETQ. The CDR3 contains 13 residues. V was trimmed by 5 bases and J by 0 bases, leaving 8 bases between them.

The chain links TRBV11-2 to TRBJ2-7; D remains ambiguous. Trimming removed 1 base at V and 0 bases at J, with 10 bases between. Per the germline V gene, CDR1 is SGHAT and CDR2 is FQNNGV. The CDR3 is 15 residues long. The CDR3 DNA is TGTGCCAGCAGCTTAGCCCACAGAAGCTCCTACGAGCAGTACTTC. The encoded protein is CASSLAHRSSYEQYF.

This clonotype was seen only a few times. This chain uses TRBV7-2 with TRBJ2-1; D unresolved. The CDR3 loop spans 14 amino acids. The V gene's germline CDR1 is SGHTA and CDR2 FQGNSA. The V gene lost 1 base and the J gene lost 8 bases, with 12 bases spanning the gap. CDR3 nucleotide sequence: TGTGCCAGCAGCTTAGTTGTGAATTCCGATGAGCAGTTCTTC. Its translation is CASSLVVNSDEQFF.

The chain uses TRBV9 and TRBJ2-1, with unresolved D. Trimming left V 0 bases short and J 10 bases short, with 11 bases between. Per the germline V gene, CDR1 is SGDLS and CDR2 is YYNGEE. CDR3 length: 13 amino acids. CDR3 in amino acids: CASSVGSSYEQFF. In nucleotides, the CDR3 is TGTGCCAGCAGCGTAGGGAGCTCCTACGAGCAGTTCTTC.

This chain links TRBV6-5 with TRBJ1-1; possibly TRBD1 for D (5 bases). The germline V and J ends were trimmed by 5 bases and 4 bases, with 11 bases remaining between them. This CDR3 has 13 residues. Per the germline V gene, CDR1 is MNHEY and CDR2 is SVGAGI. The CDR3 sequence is CASSTQAGTEAFF. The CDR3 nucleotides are TGTGCCAGCAGTACACAGGCGGGCACTGAAGCTTTCTTT.